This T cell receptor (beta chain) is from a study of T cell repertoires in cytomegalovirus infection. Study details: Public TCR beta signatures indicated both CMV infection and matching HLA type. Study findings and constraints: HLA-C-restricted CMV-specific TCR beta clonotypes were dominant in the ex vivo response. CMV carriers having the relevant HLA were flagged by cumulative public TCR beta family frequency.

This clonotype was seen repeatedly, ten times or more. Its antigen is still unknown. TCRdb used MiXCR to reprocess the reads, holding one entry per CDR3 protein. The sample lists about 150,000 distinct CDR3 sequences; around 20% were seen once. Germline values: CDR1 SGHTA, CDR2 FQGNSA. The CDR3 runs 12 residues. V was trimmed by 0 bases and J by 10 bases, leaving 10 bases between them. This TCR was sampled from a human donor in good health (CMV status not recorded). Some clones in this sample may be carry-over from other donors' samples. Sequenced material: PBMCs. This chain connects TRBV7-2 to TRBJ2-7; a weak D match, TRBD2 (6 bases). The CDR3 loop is CASSLAGGDQYF. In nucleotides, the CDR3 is TGTGCCAGCAGCTTAGCAGGCGGGGACCAGTACTTC.